This entry lists 6 T cell receptor beta chains sequenced from one sample in a study of blood T cell repertoires in COVID-19. The assay was immunoSEQ multiplex PCR, and TCRdb's table has in-frame clones only and misses some. Of around 300,000 clones in the sample, over 75% were seen once. Sequenced material: PBMCs or T cells enriched from blood (not recorded which). The receptors originated from a woman under 30 who had recovered from COVID-19.

The chain links TRBV5-4 to TRBJ2-5, with TRBD1 as a possible D gene (6 bases). Trimming took 4 bases from V and 4 from J, leaving 17 bases between them. Germline CDR1 is SGHNT and CDR2 is YYREEE (reference sequence). The CDR3 has 15 residues. The CDR3 sequence is CASSTKGVVVETQYF. In DNA, the CDR3 is TGTGCCAGCAGCACTAAGGGGGTAGTTGTAGAGACCCAGTACTTC.

The chain joins TRBV7-9 to TRBJ1-2, with TRBD1 matching over 7 bases. The germline CDR1 and CDR2 sequences are SEHNR and FQNEAQ (reference sequence). The CDR3 extends over 13 amino acids. The V gene end was trimmed by 4 bases and the J gene end by 4 bases; junction bases not matched to a gene: 3. In nucleotides, the CDR3 is TGTGCCAGCAGCTCCGGGGACAGCTATGGCTACACCTTC. Its protein product is CASSSGDSYGYTF.

J is TRBJ1-1 and V is TRBV5-4; 7 nucleotides agree with TRBD1. The CDR3 runs to 14 residues. Losses at the gene ends were 4 bases for V and 4 bases for J; bases not matched to a gene: 7. Germline CDR1 is SGHNT and CDR2 is YYREEE (reference sequence). This CDR3 is CASSRDSRSTEAFF. The DNA of the CDR3 is TGTGCCAGCAGCCGGGACAGTAGGAGCACTGAAGCTTTCTTT.

This clone was detected only a few times. The chain employs TRBV11-2 and TRBJ1-2; a possible D gene is TRBD1 (6 bases). Per the germline V gene, CDR1 is SGHAT and CDR2 is FQNNGV. Deletions cut 2 bases from V and 4 bases from J, with 8 bases between. The CDR3 length is 13 residues. For the CDR3, the DNA is TGTGCCAGCAGCTTACAGGGGCCCTATGGCTACACCTTC. As protein: CASSLQGPYGYTF.

V usage is TRBV27 and J usage is TRBJ2-1, with TRBD1 identical over 9 bases. This CDR3 region has 15 residues. With 5 bases clipped from V and 3 bases from J, the junction kept 5 bases outside the gene matches. CDR1 is MNHEY, CDR2 SMNVEV, per germline (reference sequence). CDR3 in amino acids: CASSTDRGIYNEQFF. CDR3 nucleotides: TGTGCCAGCAGTACCGACAGGGGGATCTACAATGAGCAGTTCTTC.

The chain has TRBV11-2 and TRBJ1-4, with D unresolved. The CDR3 has 15 residues. The germline V and J ends were trimmed by 5 bases and 4 bases, with 14 bases remaining between them. CDR1 is SGHAT and CDR2 is FQNNGV in the germline V gene. CDR3 nucleotide sequence: TGTGCCAGCAGCCCCGGGAGTCTTTATAATGAAAAACTGTTTTTT. Encoded protein: CASSPGSLYNEKLFF.